These 26 T cell receptor beta chains were all obtained from the same sample, sequenced in a study of human T cells and chemical hapten exposure. In TCRdb, the 5' RACE reads were re-called with MiXCR into one record per CDR3 protein. This table holds 150,000 or so distinct CDR3 sequences, about 4% found once. The authors' total RNA extraction used unfractionated whole blood. The source of these receptors is a female donor in good health.

Only a few counts were recorded for this clonotype. The V call is TRBV20-1, the J call TRBJ2-5, with D perhaps TRBD2 (6 bases). Germline V gives CDR1 DFQATT, CDR2 SNEGSKA (reference sequence). The germline V and J ends were trimmed by 0 bases and 5 bases, with 22 bases remaining between them. The CDR3 is made up of 17 amino acids. CDR3: CSARDRRTGSRGETQYF. The CDR3 bases are TGCAGTGCTAGAGATCGACGTACCGGGAGCCGCGGGGAGACCCAGTACTTC.

This clonotype was observed a few times. The chain has TRBV20-1 and TRBJ2-2; D might be TRBD1 (5 bases). The CDR3 loop spans 14 amino acids. The germline V and J ends were trimmed by 3 bases and 4 bases, with 12 bases remaining between them. Germline V gene data show CDR1 as DFQATT and CDR2 as SNEGSKA (reference sequence). CDR3 sequence reads: CSARAGSGTGELFF. CDR3 nucleotides: TGCAGTGCTAGGGCAGGGTCGGGCACCGGGGAGCTGTTTTTT.

This clonotype has a count of ten or more. The J gene is TRBJ2-2, the V gene TRBV27; TRBD2 agrees at 12 bases. CDR1 is MNHEY and CDR2 is SMNVEV in the germline V gene (reference sequence). V lost 4 bases, J lost 0 bases, and 9 bases stayed unmatched. The length of the CDR3 is 19 residues. The CDR3: CASSSLTSGGAANTGELFF. CDR3 coding DNA: TGTGCCAGCAGTTCCTTGACTAGCGGGGGTGCAGCGAACACCGGGGAGCTGTTTTTT.

This clonotype was seen many times. The V gene is TRBV29-1, the J gene TRBJ2-1; D unclear. CDR1 and CDR2 from the germline V gene are SQVTM and ANQGSEA. This CDR3 has 11 residues. V was shortened by 7 bases and J by 1 base, with 5 bases between the two germline ends. The CDR3 reads CSDGSYNEQFF. CDR3 nucleotides: TGCAGCGATGGTTCCTACAATGAGCAGTTCTTC.

There are many counts of this clonotype. The chain uses TRBV2 and TRBJ2-1; TRBD1 aligns across 8 bases. Trimming cost V 2 bases and J 5 bases; bases outside gene matches: 11. Germline V gene sequence: CDR1 SNHLY, CDR2 FYNNEI. The CDR3 loop spans 17 amino acids. CDR3 sequence (DNA): TGTGCCAGCAGTGAATGGGGGTTCGGGACAGGTAACAATGAGCAGTTCTTC. This encodes CASSEWGFGTGNNEQFF. The variable domain in full, completed from reference TRBV2 and TRBJ2-1, reads EPEVTQTPSHQVTQMGQEVILRCVPISNHLYFYWYRQILGQKVEFLVSFYNNEISEKSEIFDDQFSVERPDGSNFTLKIRSTKLEDSAMYFCASSEWGFGTGNNEQFFGPGTRLTVL.

This clonotype was observed many times. The chain uses TRBV28 and TRBJ1-5; 7 bases agree with TRBD1. The CDR3 contains 13 residues. V shed 10 bases and J 9 bases; nucleotides not matched to a gene: 12. Germline loops: CDR1 MDHEN, CDR2 SYDVKM. The CDR3 is CAITESYRGPQHF. Written as DNA, the CDR3 is TGTGCCATCACCGAGAGCTACAGGGGGCCCCAGCATTTT.

This clonotype was recorded at least ten times. The CDR3 region has the DNA TGTGCCAGCAGCCCTCCCGGGGAGCCCTCCTACGAGCAGTACTTC. Translated, it gives CASSPPGEPSYEQYF. The chain uses TRBV7-9 and TRBJ2-7, with D possibly being TRBD2 (5 bases). This CDR3 region has 15 residues. Germline values: CDR1 SEHNR, CDR2 FQNEAQ (reference sequence). V was shortened by 5 bases and J by 0 bases, with 14 bases between the two germline ends.

The sample holds many counts of this clonotype. CDR3 nucleotide sequence: TGCAGTGCTAGTTCCAGGGCCGGTAATGAAAAACTGTTTTTT. Amino acid sequence: CSASSRAGNEKLFF. The chain has TRBV20-1 and TRBJ1-4; a weak D match, TRBD1 (5 bases). Germline V gene lookup returns CDR1 DFQATT and CDR2 SNEGSKA (reference sequence). Trimming cost V 3 bases and J 4 bases, with 12 bases left between them. The CDR3 contains 14 residues.

This clonotype was recorded at least ten times. J is TRBJ2-3 and V is TRBV9; D call uncertain. This CDR3 comprises 14 residues. Germline lookup yields CDR1 SGDLS and CDR2 YYNGEE. Trimming cost V 0 bases and J 2 bases, with 7 bases left between them. Written as DNA, the CDR3 is TGTGCCAGCAGCGTAGTAGCCAACACAGATACGCAGTATTTT. This gives the protein CASSVVANTDTQYF. Looking up the rest from reference TRBV9 and TRBJ2-3 gives the full variable domain: DSGVTQTPKHLITATGQRVTLRCSPRSGDLSVYWYQQSLDQGLQFLIQYYNGEERAKGNILERFSAQQFPDLHSELNLSSLELGDSALYFCASSVVANTDTQYFGPGTRLTVL.

This clonotype was seen more than once but under ten times. J is TRBJ2-1 and V is TRBV18; a weak D match, TRBD2 (6 bases). This CDR3 contains 15 residues. V lost 2 bases and J lost 7, with 15 bases in between. CDR1 KGHSH and CDR2 LQKENI come from the germline V gene. In nucleotides, the CDR3 is TGTGCCAGCTCACCATCGGCTAGCGTGAATAATGAGCAGTTCTTC. This gives the protein CASSPSASVNNEQFF.

This clonotype was recorded many times. The chain recombines TRBV11-2 with TRBJ2-3; perhaps TRBD2 as D (6 bases). The V and J ends lost 5 bases and 4 bases respectively, with 19 bases between them. Germline-derived CDR1 and CDR2 are SGHAT and FQNNGV. The CDR3 spans 16 residues. The CDR3 DNA is TGTGCCAGCAGCCCCTGGATGACGACGGGGGCAGATACGCAGTATTTT. The encoded protein is CASSPWMTTGADTQYF.

This clonotype has at least ten counts. This chain uses TRBV12-3 or TRBV12-4 with TRBJ1-1; unclear D gene. The ends were cut back, 5 bases at V and 0 bases at J, with 13 bases in the middle. CDR3 length equals 15 residues. In DNA form, the CDR3 reads TGTGCCAGCAGTCGGGCGACCCTTATGAACACTGAAGCTTTCTTT. Protein sequence: CASSRATLMNTEAFF.

This clonotype was seen many times. This chain connects TRBV5-4 to TRBJ2-4; D is tentatively TRBD1 or TRBD2 (5 bases each). The germline V gene encodes CDR1 SGHNT and CDR2 YYREEE (reference sequence). This CDR3 is 12 amino acids long. Trimming removed 1 base from V and 8 bases from J, with 7 bases in between. Here the CDR3 reads CASSLRGDIQYF. CDR3 DNA: TGTGCCAGCAGCTTGAGAGGGGACATTCAGTACTTC.

Ten or more counts support this clonotype. V is TRBV6-5 and J is TRBJ1-1, with D tentatively TRBD1 (5 bases). V was clipped by 5 bases and J by 0 bases, with 10 bases between them. From germline, CDR1 is MNHEY and CDR2 SVGAGI. This CDR3 region has 14 residues. The CDR3 sequence: CASSRTRLNTEAFF. The CDR3 nucleotides read TGTGCCAGCAGTCGGACACGACTGAACACTGAAGCTTTCTTT.

This clonotype has ten or more counts. The CDR3 bases are TGTGCCAGCAGCTTAGGGCAGAAAATGCCCCTCCACTTT. Translation: CASSLGQKMPLHF. The chain uses TRBV7-2 and TRBJ1-6; unclear D gene. The V gene lost 1 base and the J gene lost 13 bases, with 11 bases spanning the gap. CDR1 and CDR2 (germline): SGHTA, FQGNSA. The CDR3 sequence is 13 residues long.

This clonotype was observed many times. V and J are TRBV12-3 or TRBV12-4 and TRBJ1-6; D possibly corresponds to TRBD1 (6 bases). This CDR3 spans 15 amino acids. Trimming pared 5 bases from V and 9 bases from J, leaving 17 bases between. The CDR3 DNA follows: TGTGCCAGCAGTCCCACCAGGGGATTCGGTTCACCCCTCCACTTT. This codes for CASSPTRGFGSPLHF.

This clonotype was detected only a few times. The V and J genes are TRBV4-3 and TRBJ2-5; perhaps TRBD1 as D (6 bases). CDR1 and CDR2 from the germline V gene are LGHNA and YSLEER. Trimming left V 0 bases short and J 14 bases short, with 16 bases between. The CDR3 has 13 residues. CDR3 loop: CASSQEGSLGQYF. The CDR3 coding sequence is TGCGCCAGCAGCCAAGAAGGCTCGCTGGGACAATACTTC.

This clonotype was counted many times. J is TRBJ2-7 and V is TRBV7-2, with TRBD1 matching over 9 bases. Germline CDR1 and CDR2: SGHTA and FQGNSA. There are 13 residues in the CDR3. V lost 5 bases and J lost 6; bases outside the gene matches: 5. The CDR3 DNA sequence: TGTGCCAGCAGCGCCCGGGACAGGGTCGAGCAGTACTTC. Its protein is CASSARDRVEQYF.

This clonotype has a count of ten or more. The V gene is TRBV20-1, the J gene TRBJ1-2; no firm D call. Trimming stripped 1 base from V and 9 bases from J, with 12 bases between. Germline CDR1 reads DFQATT; CDR2 reads SNEGSKA (reference sequence). The CDR3 is 12 residues long. This CDR3 is CSARVGGVSYTF. Written as DNA, the CDR3 is TGCAGTGCTAGAGTGGGCGGGGTTAGCTACACCTTC.

This clonotype was detected ten times or more. DNA for the CDR3: TGCAGAGTAAGGGGAGAGACTGAAGCTTTCTTT. Protein: CRVRGETEAFF. The chain combines TRBV20-1 with TRBJ1-1, with D possibly TRBD1 on 5 matching bases. The CDR3 sequence is 11 residues long. Per the germline V gene, CDR1 is DFQATT and CDR2 is SNEGSKA (reference sequence).

J is TRBJ2-3 and V is TRBV6-2 or TRBV6-3, with D possibly matching TRBD2 (7 bases). Deletions cut 7 bases from V and 2 bases from J, with 13 bases between. The CDR3 has 14 residues. Germline values: CDR1 MNHEY, CDR2 SVGEGT. For the CDR3, the DNA is TGTGCCAGCAACGGGGGGCCTTACACAGATACGCAGTATTTT. Protein product: CASNGGPYTDTQYF.

There are many counts of this clonotype. This sequence joins TRBV20-1 and TRBJ2-7; D unresolved. Germline CDR1 and CDR2: DFQATT and SNEGSKA (reference sequence). The V and J ends lost 2 bases and 2 bases respectively, with 10 bases between them. The CDR3 runs to 13 residues. CDR3 coding DNA: TGCAGTGCTAGACAGGATTACCCCTACGAGCAGTACTTC. This encodes CSARQDYPYEQYF.

This clonotype was seen at least ten times. The chain combines TRBV10-3 with TRBJ2-5; D ambiguous. V was clipped by 3 bases and J by 10 bases, with 9 bases between them. Germline CDR1 is ENHRY and CDR2 is SYGVKD. CDR3 length equals 11 residues. The CDR3 loop reads CAISDQQRQYF. The CDR3 DNA reads as TGTGCCATCAGTGATCAACAGCGCCAGTACTTC.

For this clonotype: This may come from a read error, since a much larger clone is one base off. The V gene is TRBV10-2, the J gene TRBJ2-5; the D gene is possibly TRBD1 (5 bases). Trimming stripped 5 bases from V and 2 bases from J, with 9 bases between. Germline V lookup: CDR1 WSHSY, CDR2 SAAADI. The CDR3 runs to 13 residues. As DNA, the CDR3 is TGCGCCAGCAGTTGCACAGGACAAGAGACCCAGTACTTC. It specifies CASSCTGQETQYF.

This clonotype was seen repeatedly, ten times or more. This CDR3 is CATAGGATGELFF. The CDR3, as DNA: TGTGCCACCGCGGGGGGCGCAACCGGGGAGCTGTTTTTT. This rearrangement joins TRBV24-1 to TRBJ2-2; TRBD2 matches 8 bases. The CDR3 is 13 amino acids. Losses at the gene ends were 9 bases for V and 5 bases for J; bases not matched to a gene: 4. The germline V gene has CDR1 KGHDR and CDR2 SFDVKD.

This clonotype appeared many times. The chain has TRBV9 and TRBJ2-2, with D possibly being TRBD2 (6 bases). Trimming left V 0 bases short and J 6 bases short, with 12 bases between. Germline CDR1 SGDLS, CDR2 YYNGEE. The CDR3 spans 15 residues. The CDR3 DNA follows: TGTGCCAGCAGCGTAGCAGGGACTTCCGCCGGGGAGCTGTTTTTT. As protein: CASSVAGTSAGELFF.